Listed below are T cell receptor beta chains from one sample, sequenced in a study of CD8 T cells in Susac syndrome. TCRdb recomputed calls from the immunoSEQ multiplex PCR reads with MiXCR, one row per CDR3 protein. The top ten clones hold approximately 0.1% of a sample with 150,000 to 200,000 distinct CDR3 sequences, around 95% of them seen once. The specimen was CD4+ T cells from PBMCs. The origin of the receptors is a human donor with Susac syndrome. The CDR3 runs from the conserved cysteine through the conserved F or W. The order of the fields is clone size, V gene, D gene, J gene, CDR3 DNA, CDR3 protein. D genes are given only for firm matches. For some rows the clone size is stated as once, few or many, or as a class when expanded; others skip it.

-	TRBV28	-	TRBJ2-7	TGTGCCAGCAGTTTAGGAGGGCCGAAAGAGCAGTACTTC	CASSLGGPKEQYF
-	TRBV29-1	TRBD1	TRBJ2-5	TGCAGCGCCACCCATAAAACAGGGGAAGGGACCCAGTACTTC	CSATHKTGEGTQYF
-	TRBV11-2	-	TRBJ2-7	TGTGCCAGCAGCTTAGGGCGGGACAGATTCTCCTACGAGCAGTACTTC	CASSLGRDRFSYEQYF
-	TRBV5-6	-	TRBJ1-1	TGTGCCAGCAGCTGGGGGAGGAACACTGAAGCTTTCTTT	CASSWGRNTEAFF
-	TRBV5-1	TRBD1	TRBJ2-5	TGCGCCAGCAGCTCAGGGGGTGGAGAGACCCAGTACTTC	CASSSGGGETQYF
once	TRBV9	-	TRBJ1-3	TGTGCCAGCAGCGTAGGAAGTTCCGGGACACTGGGGGGAAACACCATATATTTT	CASSVGSSGTLGGNTIYF
-	TRBV18	-	TRBJ1-2	TGTGCCAGCTCACCAGGGAATGACTATGGCTACACCTTC	CASSPGNDYGYTF
-	TRBV20-1	-	TRBJ2-3	TGCAGTGCTCGCGGGACCCCTGGGACAGATACGCAGTATTTT	CSARGTPGTDTQYF
-	TRBV9	-	TRBJ2-7	TGTGCCAGCAGCGTAGCAGATGGGGGCTACGAGCAGTACTTC	CASSVADGGYEQYF
once	TRBV7-9	-	TRBJ2-5	TGTGCCAGCAGCGAAAAATCCCTGGCGGGGGCCACCCAAGAGACCCAGTACTTC	CASSEKSLAGATQETQYF
-	TRBV6-2/TRBV6-3	TRBD2	TRBJ2-1	TGTGCCAGCAGTTCCGCGGGGGGGCGAAGGAATGAGCAGTTCTTC	CASSSAGGRRNEQFF
-	TRBV3-1	-	TRBJ2-7	TGTGCCAGCAGCCAATCAGGGTCAAATCGGGGGGCCGAGCAGTACTTC	CASSQSGSNRGAEQYF
-	TRBV12-3/TRBV12-4	-	TRBJ1-6	TGTGCCAGCAGTTTATCGGTTAATTCACCCCTCCACTTT	CASSLSVNSPLHF
-	TRBV9	-	TRBJ1-4	TGTGCCAGCAGCGTAGTCCCTGCATGGCCCCCCAATGAAAAACTGTTTTTT	CASSVVPAWPPNEKLFF
-	TRBV5-1	TRBD2	TRBJ2-3	TGCGCCAGCAGCACCGGGACTAGCGGGGCGTCGGATACGCAGTATTTT	CASSTGTSGASDTQYF
-	TRBV19	-	TRBJ1-5	TGTGCCAGTAGGATGAAAGGGGATCAGCCCCAGCATTTT	CASRMKGDQPQHF
-	TRBV19	-	TRBJ1-5	TGTGCCAGTAGTATACAGGTAGATCAGCCCCAGCATTTT	CASSIQVDQPQHF
-	TRBV18	TRBD1	TRBJ2-7	TGTGCCAGCTCACCCCCCCAGACAGGGTGGGGCGAGCAGTACTTC	CASSPPQTGWGEQYF
-	TRBV14	-	TRBJ2-5	TGTGCCAGCAGCCAAGAAATCAGGGGGGTTCGGGGAGAGACCCAGTACTTC	CASSQEIRGVRGETQYF
-	TRBV9	TRBD1	TRBJ1-1	TGTGCCAGCAGCGCCCCCGGGACAGGGGGACATGAAGCTTTCTTT	CASSAPGTGGHEAFF
-	TRBV10-3	TRBD1	TRBJ2-3	TGTGCCATCAGTCGTGACAGGGCCTCGGCAGATACGCAGTATTTT	CAISRDRASADTQYF
-	TRBV6-5	TRBD1	TRBJ1-6	TGTGCCAGCAGTTACCGCTCCGCGGGACAGGGAGGTTACTCCTATAATTCACCCCTCCACTTT	CASSYRSAGQGGYSYNSPLHF
-	TRBV12-3/TRBV12-4	-	TRBJ1-1	TGTGCCAGCACCCTTGGGGGCTATTCTGAAGCTTTCTTT	CASTLGGYSEAFF
-	TRBV7-9	TRBD1	TRBJ1-5	TGTGCCAGCAGCTTAACTCCAACAGGGGGATATAGCAATCAGCCCCAGCATTTT	CASSLTPTGGYSNQPQHF
-	TRBV29-1	-	TRBJ2-1	TGCAGCGTTGAAGAAAGGATGGTAGCCTACAATGAGCAGTTCTTC	CSVEERMVAYNEQFF
-	TRBV6-5	TRBD2	TRBJ2-1	TGTGCCAGCAGTTATAGCGGGGGGGCGTATGAGCAGTTCTTC	CASSYSGGAYEQFF
-	TRBV6-1	-	TRBJ2-7	TGTGCCAGCAGTGAGGGGTTCTCGAGGGGTTACGAGCAGTACTTC	CASSEGFSRGYEQYF
-	TRBV29-1	-	TRBJ1-4	TGCAGCGTTGCCTCTGGGGGAACTAATGAAAAACTGTTTTTT	CSVASGGTNEKLFF
-	TRBV30	-	TRBJ2-1	TGTGCCTGGAGGGCCGGGACACATATCAATGAGCAGTTCTTC	CAWRAGTHINEQFF
once	TRBV5-1	-	TRBJ2-7	TGCGCCAGCAGCCCAGACCCGGGGCTCTACGAGCAGTACTTC	CASSPDPGLYEQYF
-	TRBV20-1	TRBD1	TRBJ1-3	TGCAGTGCTAGACAGGGGGTTAACACCATATATTTT	CSARQGVNTIYF
-	TRBV12-3/TRBV12-4	TRBD1	TRBJ2-3	TGTGCCAGCAGTTCCCGGGACAGGGGAGCAGATACGCAGTATTTT	CASSSRDRGADTQYF
-	TRBV29-1	-	TRBJ2-7	TGCAGCGGGGGTGGGGGCCCGCCTGGCGAGCAGTACTTC	CSGGGGPPGEQYF
-	TRBV12-3/TRBV12-4	TRBD1	TRBJ1-5	TGTGCCAGCAGTAAGGACAGGGGGCATCAGCCCCAGCATTTT	CASSKDRGHQPQHF
-	TRBV6-2/TRBV6-3	-	TRBJ2-7	TGTGCCAGTAAAGGGCTAGCACCCTACGAGCAGTACTTC	CASKGLAPYEQYF